The next 30 T cell receptor beta chains were all read from a single sample in a study of tumour-infiltrating T cells in Burkitt lymphoma. Sequenced by immunoSEQ multiplex PCR; TCRdb stores in-frame clones only, minus some. The data contain some 5,100 clones, approximately 16% of them singletons. The sample taken for sequencing was tumor tissue. These receptors were obtained from a human donor with diffuse large B-cell lymphoma.

The J gene is TRBJ1-1, the V gene TRBV2, with D possibly being TRBD1 (5 bases). This CDR3 comprises 13 residues. Looked up from germline, CDR1 is SNHLY and CDR2 is FYNNEI. Trimming shortened V by 3 bases and J by 5 bases, and 10 bases separated the two germline ends. The CDR3 loop is CASSDRAGTEAFF. The CDR3 DNA follows: TGTGCCAGCAGTGACAGGGCCGGGACTGAAGCTTTCTTT.

The V call is TRBV7-9, the J call TRBJ1-1; possibly TRBD1 for D (5 bases). The ends were cut back, 4 bases at V and 0 bases at J, with 12 bases in the middle. Germline CDR1 reads SEHNR; CDR2 reads FQNEAQ (reference sequence). This CDR3 is 15 amino acids long. The CDR3 bases are TGTGCCAGCAGCTCATCGACAGTTATGAACACTGAAGCTTTCTTT. Translation: CASSSSTVMNTEAFF.

This chain links TRBV19 with TRBJ1-2; TRBD1 is a possible D gene (5 bases). There are 11 residues in the CDR3. Trimming removed 4 bases from V and 10 bases from J, with 10 bases in between. Germline V lookup: CDR1 LNHDA, CDR2 SQIVND (reference sequence). The CDR3 reads CASSKRQYYTF. DNA for the CDR3: TGTGCCAGTAGTAAAAGACAGTACTACACCTTC. The whole variable domain, filled in from reference TRBV19 and TRBJ1-2, reads DGGITQSPKYLFRKEGQNVTLSCEQNLNHDAMYWYRQDPGQGLRLIYYSQIVNDFQKGDIAEGYSVSREKKESFPLTVTSAQKNPTAFYLCASSKRQYYTFGSGTRLTVV.

The rearrangement joins TRBV10-1 to TRBJ2-1; 12 bases are a match to TRBD2. Per germline, CDR1 WNHNN and CDR2 SYGVQD (reference sequence). The J segment lost 7 bases and the V segment lost 3 bases, leaving 10 bases of the junction unmatched. This CDR3 region has 17 residues. In DNA, the CDR3 is TGCGCCAGCAGTGATACGACTAGCGGGAGCCGGGGGAATGAGCAGTTCTTC. Its protein is CASSDTTSGSRGNEQFF.

This clone was detected only a few times. The rearrangement links TRBV5-4 to TRBJ2-7, with TRBD2 identical over 8 bases. This CDR3 has 15 residues. Trimming cost V 4 bases and J 2 bases; bases outside gene matches: 8. The V gene's germline CDR1 is SGHNT and CDR2 YYREEE (reference sequence). CDR3: CASSATSGTTYEQYF. In DNA form, the CDR3 reads TGTGCCAGCAGCGCCACTAGCGGAACTACCTACGAGCAGTACTTC.

The table lists this clone with a few counts. The J gene is TRBJ1-5, the V gene TRBV4-1; unclear D gene. The germline CDR1 and CDR2 sequences are MGHRA and YSYEKL. V lost 0 bases, J lost 1 base, and 7 bases lay in between. CDR3 size: 15 residues. CDR3 amino acids: CASSQDQGSNQPQHF. In DNA form, the CDR3 reads TGCGCCAGCAGCCAAGATCAAGGGAGCAATCAGCCCCAGCATTTT.

The V and J genes are TRBV5-1 and TRBJ2-3; 14 nucleotides agree with TRBD2. Germline V gives CDR1 SGHRS, CDR2 YFSETQ. The CDR3 spans 17 residues. V lost 4 bases to trimming and J lost 6 bases; unmatched junction nucleotides: 10. In DNA, the CDR3 is TGCGCCAGCAGCAAGGGGACTAGCGGGAGAGTAGGCGATACGCAGTATTTT. Its translation is CASSKGTSGRVGDTQYF.

This sequence joins TRBV19 and TRBJ2-3; a weak D match, TRBD2 (6 bases). Germline CDR1 LNHDA, CDR2 SQIVND (reference sequence). The CDR3 is 17 residues long. V lost 3 bases and J lost 4, with 20 bases in between. The DNA for the CDR3 is TGTGCCAGTAGTATGGTCGTGGCGGGACGCGGGGCAGATACGCAGTATTTT. Amino acid sequence: CASSMVVAGRGADTQYF. Looking up the rest from reference TRBV19 and TRBJ2-3 gives the full variable domain: DGGITQSPKYLFRKEGQNVTLSCEQNLNHDAMYWYRQDPGQGLRLIYYSQIVNDFQKGDIAEGYSVSREKKESFPLTVTSAQKNPTAFYLCASSMVVAGRGADTQYFGPGTRLTVL.

V is TRBV19 and J is TRBJ1-1; D is undetermined. Trimming took 6 bases from V and 2 from J, leaving 13 bases between them. CDR3 length: 14 residues. Looked up from germline, CDR1 is LNHDA and CDR2 is SQIVND (reference sequence). The CDR3 loop is CASRISGHNTEAFF. In DNA, the CDR3 is TGTGCCAGTAGGATCAGCGGCCATAACACTGAAGCTTTCTTT.

This clone was found a few times. The V call is TRBV4-1, the J call TRBJ2-1; tentative D call: TRBD2 (5 bases). V dropped 0 bases and J dropped 4 bases, with 13 bases sitting between them. Germline assignment: CDR1 MGHRA and CDR2 YSYEKL. The CDR3 contains 16 residues. CDR3 loop: CASSQDPGRGYNEQFF. The CDR3 DNA sequence: TGCGCCAGCAGCCAAGATCCAGGCAGAGGGTACAATGAGCAGTTCTTC.

This clone showed up just a few times. Written as DNA, the CDR3 is TGTGCCAGCAGTCCACCAACTAATGAAAAACTGTTTTTT. The encoded protein is CASSPPTNEKLFF. J is TRBJ1-4 and V is TRBV28; D not certain. This CDR3 is built from 13 residues. Germline assignment: CDR1 MDHEN and CDR2 SYDVKM. Between the trimmed V and J ends, which lost 5 bases and 0 bases, there was a span of 4 bases.

A few counts support this clone. The rearrangement uses TRBV29-1 and TRBJ2-5; 7 nucleotides match TRBD1. Germline V CDR1 and CDR2: SQVTM, ANQGSEA. Trimming removed 4 bases from V and 2 bases from J; junction bases left unmatched: 4. The CDR3 length is 13 residues. This CDR3 is CSVGRTGQETQYF. The CDR3 DNA reads as TGCAGCGTTGGGCGGACAGGACAAGAGACCCAGTACTTC.

This clone was seen a few times. The genes are TRBV7-6 and TRBJ2-1; 10 bases match TRBD1. The V and J ends lost 4 bases and 3 bases, in that order; junction bases with no gene match: 3. The CDR3 contains 15 residues. Per the germline V gene, CDR1 is SGHVS and CDR2 is FNYEAQ. In DNA form, the CDR3 reads TGTGCCAGCAGCTCGGGACAGGGGTTCTACAATGAGCAGTTCTTC. It is translated as CASSSGQGFYNEQFF.

The CDR3 DNA reads TGTGCCATCAGTCAAGCGGTCGGCGCGGGCAATGAGCAGTTCTTC. This encodes CAISQAVGAGNEQFF. The rearrangement uses TRBV10-3 and TRBJ2-1, with a tentative D call TRBD2 (5 bases). The germline V gene encodes CDR1 ENHRY and CDR2 SYGVKD. The CDR3 is 15 residues long. The V end was cut by 5 bases, the J end by 6 bases, with 17 bases between.

Only a few counts were recorded for this clone. V and J are TRBV27 and TRBJ2-7, with D possibly being TRBD1 (5 bases). CDR1 and CDR2 from the germline V gene are MNHEY and SMNVEV (reference sequence). The CDR3 extends over 13 amino acids. V gave up 5 bases and J gave up 4 bases, with 12 bases separating them. CDR3 nucleotide sequence: TGTGCCAGCAGTCCAGGGCTGGTGTACGAGCAGTACTTC. This encodes CASSPGLVYEQYF.

This clone has only a few counts. The chain uses TRBV5-5 and TRBJ2-2; TRBD2 might be the D (5 bases). The CDR3 extends over 15 amino acids. CDR1 and CDR2 (germline): SGHKS, YYEKEE (reference sequence). Trimming took 1 base from V and 4 from J, leaving 11 bases between them. The CDR3 nucleotides are TGTGCCAGCAGCTTGAGAGGGTGGAGCACCGGGGAGCTGTTTTTT. This codes for CASSLRGWSTGELFF.

This clone was counted between two and nine times. The chain is built from TRBV7-6 and TRBJ2-5; D may be TRBD2 (6 bases). The CDR3 has 12 residues. In germline, CDR1 is SGHVS, CDR2 FNYEAQ. V was shortened by 5 bases and J by 4 bases, with 8 bases between the two germline ends. The CDR3 nucleotides are TGTGCCAGCAGCGAGGGACTAGAGACCCAGTACTTC. Its translation: CASSEGLETQYF.

CDR3 protein: CASSLQGMAYEQYF. DNA of the CDR3: TGTGCCAGCAGTTTACAGGGAATGGCCTACGAGCAGTACTTC. The chain combines TRBV28 with TRBJ2-7, with D perhaps TRBD1 (5 bases). CDR1 MDHEN and CDR2 SYDVKM come from the germline V gene. Trimming stripped 2 bases from V and 2 bases from J, with 10 bases between. The CDR3 length is 14 residues.

The chain recombines TRBV18 with TRBJ2-1; perhaps TRBD2 as D (6 bases). This CDR3 contains 16 residues. Germline assignment: CDR1 KGHSH and CDR2 LQKENI. The V end was cut by 3 bases, the J end by 10 bases, with 22 bases between. The DNA for the CDR3 is TGTGCCAGCTCACCCCGCCAGGCAGGTAGCGGCCCCGAGCAGTTCTTC. It is translated as CASSPRQAGSGPEQFF.

This rearrangement joins TRBV10-2 to TRBJ2-3, with TRBD2 matching 8 bases. Germline trimming cut 3 bases from V and 6 bases from J; bases unmatched to any gene: 11. CDR3 length: 16 residues. Germline V gives CDR1 WSHSY, CDR2 SAAADI. In DNA form, the CDR3 reads TGCGCCAGCAGTGAATCTTCCGGGACTAGGCGGGATACGCAGTATTTT. Protein: CASSESSGTRRDTQYF.

The chain's CDR3 is CASSPLSRGLAGVLAGEQYF. The CDR3 nucleotides read TGTGCCAGCAGTCCCCTTTCTCGGGGACTAGCGGGAGTTTTAGCGGGAGAGCAGTACTTC. The chain couples TRBV27 to TRBJ2-7; TRBD2 agrees at 14 bases. The V segment lost 5 bases and the J segment 7 bases; nucleotides outside the gene matches: 22. CDR1 is MNHEY and CDR2 is SMNVEV in the germline V gene (reference sequence). CDR3 length equals 20 residues.

This chain links TRBV19 with TRBJ1-3, with 7 positions matching TRBD1. The germline CDR1 and CDR2 sequences are LNHDA and SQIVND (reference sequence). J gave up 0 bases and V 6 bases, and 5 bases lay outside the gene matches. The CDR3 totals 15 residues. The CDR3 region is CASSRGTDSGNTIYF. The CDR3, as DNA: TGTGCCAGTAGCCGAGGGACAGACTCTGGAAACACCATATATTTT.

This clone has just a few counts. This chain joins TRBV4-2 and TRBJ2-1; TRBD2 matches 9 bases. The CDR3 covers 15 residues. From germline, CDR1 is LGHNA and CDR2 YNFKEQ. Germline trimming cut 4 bases from V and 0 bases from J; bases unmatched to any gene: 1. As DNA, the CDR3 is TGTGCCAGCAGCCCTAGCGGGATCTCCTACAATGAGCAGTTCTTC. It codes for CASSPSGISYNEQFF.

This clone was recorded a few times. This sequence joins TRBV7-8 and TRBJ1-5; D gene ambiguous. The length of the CDR3 is 14 residues. The V gene lost 1 base and the J gene lost 5 bases, with 9 bases spanning the gap. Germline V lookup: CDR1 SGHVS, CDR2 FQNEAQ. The CDR3 reads CASSLEGLDQPQHF. CDR3 DNA sequence: TGTGCCAGCAGCTTAGAGGGTCTCGATCAGCCCCAGCATTTT.

In its sample, this clone was seen a few times. This sequence joins TRBV11-2 and TRBJ2-7, with a weak D call TRBD1 (5 bases). Trimming stripped 5 bases from V and 6 bases from J, with 11 bases between. The CDR3 has 12 residues. CDR1 and CDR2 from the germline V gene are SGHAT and FQNNGV. The CDR3 here is CASSPRTGEQYF. CDR3 DNA: TGTGCCAGCAGCCCGAGAACAGGCGAGCAGTACTTC.

This chain uses TRBV7-9 with TRBJ1-1, with D possibly matching TRBD1 (5 bases). Trimming left V 5 bases short and J 2 bases short, with 12 bases between. Germline assignment: CDR1 SEHNR and CDR2 FQNEAQ (reference sequence). This CDR3 is 14 amino acids long. In DNA form, the CDR3 reads TGTGCCAGCAGCCGCGACGGGGGAAACACTGAAGCTTTCTTT. Its translation is CASSRDGGNTEAFF.

This clone was seen a few times. V is TRBV4-2 and J is TRBJ1-6; D is unclear. The CDR3 has 16 residues. V shed 0 bases and J shed 0 bases, with 6 bases lying between them. Germline V gene lookup returns CDR1 LGHNA and CDR2 YNFKEQ. The CDR3 DNA reads TGTGCCAGCAGCCAAGAAGTTAACTCCTATAATTCACCCCTCCACTTT. Protein: CASSQEVNSYNSPLHF.

This clone was found a few times. The rearrangement links TRBV6-6 to TRBJ1-1; no clear D. The germline CDR1 and CDR2 sequences are MNHNY and SVGAGI (reference sequence). Trimming left V 4 bases short and J 3 bases short, with 9 bases between. The CDR3 consists of 13 residues. The CDR3 DNA reads as TGTGCCAGCAGTTTATACGGGGACACTGAAGCTTTCTTT. Encoded protein: CASSLYGDTEAFF.

The chain links TRBV18 to TRBJ1-1; weak D call: TRBD1 (6 bases). Per the germline V gene, CDR1 is KGHSH and CDR2 is LQKENI. V dropped 6 bases and J dropped 7 bases, with 21 bases sitting between them. The CDR3 is made up of 15 amino acids. CDR3 in DNA: TGTGCCAGCTCCGGGACACGTCAAGCTCCTGGTGAAGCTTTCTTT. Protein product: CASSGTRQAPGEAFF.

This clone was seen a handful of times. The V and J genes are TRBV15 and TRBJ2-2, with unresolved D. CDR3 length equals 13 residues. Germline CDR1 and CDR2: LNHNV and YYDKDF (reference sequence). V was shortened by 0 bases and J by 8 bases, with 7 bases between the two germline ends. CDR3 sequence reads: CATSRDDLGELFF. The DNA of the CDR3 is TGTGCCACCAGCAGAGATGACCTAGGGGAGCTGTTTTTT.